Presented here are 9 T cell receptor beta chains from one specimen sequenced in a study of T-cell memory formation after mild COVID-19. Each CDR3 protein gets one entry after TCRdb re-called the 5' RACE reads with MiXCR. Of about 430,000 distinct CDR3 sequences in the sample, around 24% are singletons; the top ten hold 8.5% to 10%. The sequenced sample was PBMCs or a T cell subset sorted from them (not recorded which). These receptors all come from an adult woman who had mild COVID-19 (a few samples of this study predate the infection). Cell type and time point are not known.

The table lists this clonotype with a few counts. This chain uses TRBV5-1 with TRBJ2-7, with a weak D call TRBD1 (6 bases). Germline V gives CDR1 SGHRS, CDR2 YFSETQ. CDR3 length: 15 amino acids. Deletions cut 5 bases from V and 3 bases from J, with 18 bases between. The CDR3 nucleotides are TGCGCCAGCAGTTCAGGGGACGCCGGCCTCTACGAGCAGTACTTC. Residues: CASSSGDAGLYEQYF.

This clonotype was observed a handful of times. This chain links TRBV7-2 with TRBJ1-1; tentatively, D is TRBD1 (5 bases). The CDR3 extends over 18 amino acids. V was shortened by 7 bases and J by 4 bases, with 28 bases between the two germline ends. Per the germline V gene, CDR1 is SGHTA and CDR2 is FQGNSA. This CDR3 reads CASINSRGTLRWGTEAFF. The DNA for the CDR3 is TGTGCCAGCATCAACTCCCGTGGGACTTTACGGTGGGGCACTGAAGCTTTCTTT. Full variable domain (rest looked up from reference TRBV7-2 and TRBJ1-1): GAGVSQSPSNKVTEKGKDVELRCDPISGHTALYWYRQSLGQGLEFLIYFQGNSAPDKSGLPSDRFSAERTGGSVSTLTIQRTQQEDSAVYLCASINSRGTLRWGTEAFFGQGTRLTVV.

Here the CDR3 reads CSASSPGNTEAFF. CDR3 coding DNA: TGCAGTGCTAGTTCCCCGGGGAACACTGAAGCTTTCTTT. V usage is TRBV20-1 and J usage is TRBJ1-1, with unresolved D. CDR3 size: 13 residues. CDR1 and CDR2 (germline): DFQATT, SNEGSKA (reference sequence). V gave up 3 bases and J gave up 1 base, with 9 bases separating them.

CDR3 loop: CSARDGTGGGNEQFF. The CDR3 nucleotides are TGCAGTGCTAGAGATGGTACGGGGGGGGGCAATGAGCAGTTCTTC. This chain links TRBV20-1 with TRBJ2-1, with 8 nucleotides matching TRBD2. Germline CDR1 is DFQATT and CDR2 is SNEGSKA (reference sequence). The CDR3 covers 15 residues. The trim removed 0 bases at V and 6 bases at J, leaving 7 bases unmatched.

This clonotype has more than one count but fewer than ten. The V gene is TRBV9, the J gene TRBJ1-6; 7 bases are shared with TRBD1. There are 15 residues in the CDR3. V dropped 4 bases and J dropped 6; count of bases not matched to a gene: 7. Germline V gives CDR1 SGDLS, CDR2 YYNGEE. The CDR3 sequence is CASSRQGFGNSPLHF. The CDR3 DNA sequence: TGTGCCAGCAGCAGACAGGGTTTTGGTAATTCACCCCTCCACTTT.

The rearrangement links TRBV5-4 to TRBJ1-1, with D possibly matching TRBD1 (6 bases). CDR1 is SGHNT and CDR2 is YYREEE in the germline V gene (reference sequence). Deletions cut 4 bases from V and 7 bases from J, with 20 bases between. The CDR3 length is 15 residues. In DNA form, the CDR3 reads TGTGCCAGCAGCACCCGGGGGCAGAGGGGCCGTGAAGCTTTCTTT. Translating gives CASSTRGQRGREAFF.

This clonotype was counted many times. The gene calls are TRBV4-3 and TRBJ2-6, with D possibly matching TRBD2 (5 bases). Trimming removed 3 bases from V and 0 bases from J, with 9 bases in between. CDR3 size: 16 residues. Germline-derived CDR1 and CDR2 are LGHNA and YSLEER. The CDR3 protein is CASSQDSYSGANVLTF. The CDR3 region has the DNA TGCGCCAGCAGCCAGGACTCCTACTCTGGGGCCAACGTCCTGACTTTC.

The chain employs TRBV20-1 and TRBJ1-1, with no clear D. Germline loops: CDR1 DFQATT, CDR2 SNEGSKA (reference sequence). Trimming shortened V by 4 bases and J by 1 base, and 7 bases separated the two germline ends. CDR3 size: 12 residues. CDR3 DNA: TGCAGTGCTACCCGTGGGAACACTGAAGCTTTCTTT. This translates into CSATRGNTEAFF.

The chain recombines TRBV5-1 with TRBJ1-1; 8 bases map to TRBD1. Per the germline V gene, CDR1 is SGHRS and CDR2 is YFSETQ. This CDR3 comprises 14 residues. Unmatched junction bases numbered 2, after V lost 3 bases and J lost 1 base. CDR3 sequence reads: CASSSTGGNTEAFF. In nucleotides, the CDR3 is TGCGCCAGCAGCTCTACAGGGGGGAACACTGAAGCTTTCTTT. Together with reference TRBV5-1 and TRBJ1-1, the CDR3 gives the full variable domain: KAGVTQTPRYLIKTRGQQVTLSCSPISGHRSVSWYQQTPGQGLQFLFEYFSETQRNKGNFPGRFSGRQFSNSRSEMNVSTLELGDSALYLCASSSTGGNTEAFFGQGTRLTVV.